This TCR beta chain was identified in a study of T cells in Graves' hyperthyroidism and ophthalmopathy. Exclusion followed for patients with uncontrolled infection, other autoimmune disease, pregnancy or lactation. Diagnosis rested on symptoms, serum thyroxine and TRAb, thyroid ultrasound, and orbital computed tomography. Fresh peripheral blood, 10 ml, yielded the PBMCs. This clonotype was seen only a few times. This CDR3 is 15 amino acids long. Per the germline V gene, CDR1 is DFQATT and CDR2 is SNEGSKA (reference sequence). The V segment lost 6 bases and the J segment 7 bases; nucleotides outside the gene matches: 8. What was amplified from RNA transcripts were TCR beta CDR3 regions. In the first-round RT-PCR of the TCR CDR3, the HTBI primer set was used. TCRdb recomputed calls from the multiplex PCR reads with MiXCR, one row per CDR3 protein. The data show about half a million distinct CDR3 sequences, with about 22% seen just once and about 49% held by the top ten.

Sequenced input: blood. This chain uses TRBV20-1 with TRBJ2-2; 13 bases are shared with TRBD2. The sequence was obtained from a woman in her 70s with Graves' ophthalmopathy. In DNA form, the CDR3 reads TGCAGTGCCACCAGACTAGCGGGAGGTCTCGGGGAGCTGTTTTTT. It is translated as CSATRLAGGLGELFF.